The entry below gives a single T cell receptor beta chain sequence along with its context. Antigen unknown. The data were taken from a study of cytomegalovirus exposure and HLA in healthy donors. Overall study findings and caveats: Per published reports, the classifier diagnosed cytomegalovirus status with high specificity and sensitivity. In vitro data verified a few CMV-associated chains as specific for CMV antigens.

The protocol was immunoSEQ multiplex PCR, while the TCRdb copy is restricted to in-frame clones and leaves out a portion. Here the sample spans about 130,000 clones, 80% to 90% being singletons. The TCR sequence derives from a young woman in good health and CMV-seropositive. Sequenced sample: PBMCs.

The CDR3 region has the DNA TGTGCCAGCAGTGGTGAGACAGGAGGCGCCCTTTCACCCTCCCAAGAGACCCAGTACTTC. This codes for CASSGETGGALSPSQETQYF. The J gene is TRBJ2-5, the V gene TRBV9; TRBD1 is a possible D gene (6 bases). CDR1 and CDR2 (germline): SGDLS, YYNGEE. The CDR3 loop spans 20 amino acids. V lost 5 bases and J 1 base, leaving 30 bases between the germline ends.